This TCR beta chain appears in the sequencing data of a study of OX40 agonist ivuxolimab in advanced cancers. About the study as a whole: Ivuxolimab was an agonistic, fully human IgG2 monoclonal antibody directed against OX40 (CD134), a costimulatory receptor. Intravenous ivuxolimab was administered to patients every 2 weeks at six dose levels: 0.01, 0.1, 0.3, 1.5, 3 and 10 mg/kg. Among the 50 to 55 dose-escalation patients, some 20 had hepatocellular carcinoma, roughly 15 melanoma, 9 renal cell carcinoma and 9 head and neck cancer. In the dose-escalation cohort, about four fifths of patients were male, and the mean age was approximately 60 years with a range of 23 to 79. Patients were allowed to have had prior anti-PD-1, anti-PD-L1 or anti-CTLA-4 therapy, and 40% of the dose-escalation patients had previously received checkpoint inhibitors. Partial responses occurred in three dose-escalation patients: two with cutaneous melanoma and one with hepatocellular carcinoma. Peripheral TCRbeta sequencing was intended to test whether TCR sequence diversity was altered and clonal T-cell expansion was caused by ivuxolimab. The monotherapy dose-escalation portion (N of about 49 patients) of the phase I ivuxolimab trial is reported in the paper.

The CDR3 holds 15 amino acids from the cysteine to the phenylalanine. Only the CDR3 region is kept as DNA, spanning 45 bases read in frame from base 1. CDR1 and CDR2 are drawn from the germline V gene (reference sequence): MNHEY, SMNVEV. V drops 6 bases and J drops 2 bases, leaving 17 bases in between. On this clone: Its binding antigen is unknown. No much larger clonotype is one base removed from it; base qualities were not supplied.

Points the paper makes about the study in general: At doses of 0.1 to 3.0 mg/kg, clonal expansion of both CD4+ and CD8+ blood T cells was observed from baseline to week 6. After ivuxolimab, expanded clones were on average more numerous among CD8+ T cells than among CD4+ T cells. Partial responders in the 0.1-3.0 mg/kg groups had among the lowest normalized peripheral clonal expansion, especially among CD8+ T cells. Which antigens the clonally expanded peripheral T cells were specific for was not determined. Low levels of normalized T-cell clonal expansion were also shown by some nonresponding patients.

Patients with a history of autoimmune disease or receiving systemic immunosuppression were excluded from the trial. Peripheral blood for TCR sequencing was collected from all dose cohorts at baseline, on cycle 4 day 1, and on cycle 7 day 1. Samples were obtained from an open-label, multicenter, first-in-human phase I dose-escalation trial of ivuxolimab. Adults with locally advanced or metastatic melanoma, renal cell, hepatocellular, or head and neck squamous cell carcinoma were enrolled in the trial. CD4+ and CD8+ T cells were sorted separately from peripheral blood before TCR sequencing. Genomic DNA was isolated from the sorted cells so that the TCRbeta CDR3 region could be sequenced. TCRbeta CDR3 regions were sequenced using the immunoSEQ Assay. The table comes from immuneACCESS by way of TCRdb, which keeps in-frame sequences with V and J called. Part of the clones is missing from these tables; in studies checked, under half for an unresolved V gene and the rest for unknown reasons. Here the sample has tens of thousands of clones; 86% occur a single time. The ten top clones hold 14% to 15% of the sample.

The V and J segments used are TRBV27 and TRBJ2-7; TRBD1 is a weak D gene call, 6 bases matching. The sequence derives from an adult with an advanced solid tumor such as melanoma, head and neck, liver or kidney cancer. Sample: CD4+ or CD8+ T cells sorted from blood, taken in a trial of the OX40 agonist ivuxolimab. The DNA is TGTGCCAGCAGAACCGATAAGGACAGTCCCTACGAGCAGTACTTC. Translated, this is CASRTDKDSPYEQYF.